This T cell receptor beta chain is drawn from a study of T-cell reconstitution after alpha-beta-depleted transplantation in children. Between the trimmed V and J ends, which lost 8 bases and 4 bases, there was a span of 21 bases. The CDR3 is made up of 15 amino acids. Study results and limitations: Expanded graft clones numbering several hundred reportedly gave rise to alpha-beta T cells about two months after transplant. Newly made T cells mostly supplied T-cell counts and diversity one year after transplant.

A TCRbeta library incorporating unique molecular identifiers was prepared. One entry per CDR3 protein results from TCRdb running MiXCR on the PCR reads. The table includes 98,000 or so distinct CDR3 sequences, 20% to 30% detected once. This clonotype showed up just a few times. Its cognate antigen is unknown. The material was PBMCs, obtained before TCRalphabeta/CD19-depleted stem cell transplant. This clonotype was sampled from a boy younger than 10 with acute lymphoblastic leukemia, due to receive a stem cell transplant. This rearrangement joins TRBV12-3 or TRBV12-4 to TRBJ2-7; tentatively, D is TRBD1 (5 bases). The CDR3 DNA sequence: TGTGCCAGCGGGGCCGGTAGGTCGAATGTTTACGAGCAGTACTTC. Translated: CASGAGRSNVYEQYF.